In this sample, the clone carrying this TCR beta chain turned up once. Its antigen is as yet unknown. The study drew its donors from healthy HIV-negative adults without recent acute infections or vaccinations. Into CD45RA+ naive and CD45RA-negative memory subsets, the CD4+ cells were split. The CDR3 runs 13 residues. Germline CDR1 reads SGHNT; CDR2 reads YENEEA. Trimming took off 5 bases at V and 1 base at J, with 8 bases between the two ends. This entry comes from a study of shared clonotypes between healthy human individuals. The authors loaded roughly 200 ng DNA, around 32,000 T cell genomes, into sorted-subset replicate PCRs. The table came from immunoSEQ multiplex PCR; TCRdb's copy has only in-frame clones and leaves some out. The data show approximately 940,000 clones, 70% to 85% seen once. Study findings and constraints: Clonotypes not shared had lower generation probabilities than those common to all four donors.

The sequence came from a man aged 18 to 30 in good health. The material sequenced was memory CD4+ T cells sorted from blood. Regarding subset: CD45RA-negative fraction. This sequence joins TRBV11-3 and TRBJ1-1; no firm D call. The CDR3 DNA reads as TGTGCCAGCAGCCTTCAGCCGAACACTGAAGCTTTCTTT. Amino acid sequence: CASSLQPNTEAFF.